The 15 T cell receptor beta chains in this list originate from one sample, sequenced in a study of blood T cell repertoires in COVID-19. Clones were read by immunoSEQ multiplex PCR, and TCRdb kept only the in-frame ones, dropping some. The sample lists roughly 33,000 clones, 85% seen once, with around 13% in the top ten. Sequencing was performed on peripheral blood. These receptors originate from a human donor with acute or convalescent COVID-19. The donor label of this sample is uncertain.

V and J are TRBV25-1 and TRBJ1-2; tentatively, D is TRBD1 (6 bases). Germline V gene lookup returns CDR1 MGHDK and CDR2 SYGVNS. V was shortened by 7 bases and J by 1 base, with 10 bases between the two germline ends. This CDR3 region has 13 residues. The CDR3 DNA reads TGTGCCAGCACAGGGGACGGTAACTATGGCTACACCTTC. Translating gives CASTGDGNYGYTF.

J is TRBJ2-1 and V is TRBV6-5, with D possibly matching TRBD1 (6 bases). The CDR3 loop spans 15 amino acids. Germline-derived CDR1 and CDR2 are MNHEY and SVGAGI. Trimming left V 6 bases short and J 4 bases short, with 16 bases between. CDR3 sequence: CASRDQGMGYNEQFF. The CDR3 DNA reads as TGTGCCAGCAGGGATCAGGGGATGGGTTACAATGAGCAGTTCTTC.

The genes are TRBV5-1 and TRBJ2-7, with TRBD1 matching over 8 bases. V shed 7 bases and J 4 bases; nucleotides not matched to a gene: 10. The germline V gene encodes CDR1 SGHRS and CDR2 YFSETQ. The CDR3 totals 14 residues. The DNA for the CDR3 is TGCGCCAGCGGGACAGGCCAGACCTTTTACGAGCAGTACTTC. Its protein product is CASGTGQTFYEQYF.

The chain carries TRBV5-1 and TRBJ2-3; a weak D match, TRBD2 (6 bases). Germline V CDR1 and CDR2: SGHRS, YFSETQ. The CDR3 loop spans 17 amino acids. V gave up 7 bases and J gave up 0 bases, with 21 bases separating them. The CDR3 DNA reads as TGCGCCAGCGGAACGTTGTGGTCGGGGGAGAGCACAGATACGCAGTATTTT. Protein: CASGTLWSGESTDTQYF.

CDR3 protein: CASRAGTGGHQPQHF. In DNA form, the CDR3 reads TGTGCCAGCAGAGCCGGGACAGGGGGCCATCAGCCCCAGCATTTT. V usage is TRBV28 and J usage is TRBJ1-5; the match to TRBD1 covers 12 bases. This CDR3 has 15 residues. Germline values: CDR1 MDHEN, CDR2 SYDVKM. With V trimmed by 6 bases and J by 5 bases, 5 bases remained unmatched.

The chain links TRBV27 to TRBJ2-1, with D perhaps matching TRBD1 (5 bases). CDR3 length: 15 amino acids. Germline V CDR1 and CDR2: MNHEY, SMNVEV (reference sequence). V lost 2 bases, J lost 6 bases, and 14 bases lay in between. The CDR3, as DNA: TGTGCCAGCAGTTTACTCACGACAGTTGCCAATGAGCAGTTCTTC. Protein product: CASSLLTTVANEQFF.

The chain is built from TRBV11-1 and TRBJ1-1; no definite D call. The CDR3 is 14 residues long. Deletions cut 1 base from V and 0 bases from J, with 6 bases between. The germline CDR1 and CDR2 sequences are SGHAT and FQDESV (reference sequence). CDR3 loop: CASSLELMNTEAFF. CDR3 DNA: TGTGCCAGCAGCTTAGAGCTGATGAACACTGAAGCTTTCTTT. Using reference TRBV11-1 and TRBJ1-1 for the parts outside the CDR3, the full variable domain is EAEVAQSPRYKITEKSQAVAFWCDPISGHATLYWYRQILGQGPELLVQFQDESVVDDSQLPKDRFSAERLKGVDSTLKIQPAELGDSAMYLCASSLELMNTEAFFGQGTRLTVV.

The gene calls are TRBV27 and TRBJ1-4; a weak D match, TRBD1 (5 bases). V lost 5 bases and J lost 7, with 17 bases in between. CDR3 size: 15 residues. Germline V gives CDR1 MNHEY, CDR2 SMNVEV (reference sequence). The CDR3 DNA reads as TGTGCCAGCAGTCCCAGGGCCGAATGGGGTGAAAAACTGTTTTTT. Encoded protein: CASSPRAEWGEKLFF.

The chain combines TRBV19 with TRBJ2-4; the D is unclear. CDR1 is LNHDA, CDR2 SQIVND, per germline (reference sequence). The CDR3 spans 11 residues. V gave up 8 bases and J gave up 8 bases, with 10 bases separating them. DNA of the CDR3: TGTGCCAGTGGGTCTAGTTACATTCAGTACTTC. Its translation: CASGSSYIQYF.

V and J are TRBV5-1 and TRBJ2-7; D possibly corresponds to TRBD1 (6 bases). V gave up 1 base and J gave up 0 bases, with 8 bases separating them. The CDR3 runs 14 residues. Germline V gene data show CDR1 as SGHRS and CDR2 as YFSETQ. The CDR3 reads CASSLRDTSYEQYF. CDR3 nucleotide sequence: TGCGCCAGCAGCTTGCGGGACACCTCCTACGAGCAGTACTTC.

This chain links TRBV7-2 with TRBJ2-1; a possible D gene is TRBD2 (5 bases). Germline V gene sequence: CDR1 SGHTA, CDR2 FQGNSA. The CDR3 is 16 residues long. V was shortened by 1 base and J by 4 bases, with 14 bases between the two germline ends. The CDR3 spells CASSLGYSGLYNEQFF. The DNA of the CDR3 is TGTGCCAGCAGCTTAGGTTACTCAGGACTTTACAATGAGCAGTTCTTC.

The chain has TRBV5-6 and TRBJ2-3, with D maybe TRBD2 (6 bases). Trimming took off 3 bases at V and 2 bases at J, with 10 bases between the two ends. Germline assignment: CDR1 SGHDT and CDR2 YYEEEE. The CDR3 is 14 amino acids. CDR3 in DNA: TGTGCCAGCAGCTGGGCGGGGAACACAGATACGCAGTATTTT. It codes for CASSWAGNTDTQYF.

This chain's CDR3 is CASSLLNQPQHF. The CDR3 DNA sequence: TGTGCCAGCAGTCTCCTTAATCAGCCCCAGCATTTT. This chain joins TRBV6-2 or TRBV6-3 and TRBJ1-5, with D hard to call. From germline, CDR1 is MNHEY and CDR2 SVGEGT. V lost 5 bases, J lost 4 bases, and 6 bases lay in between. The CDR3 covers 12 residues.

J is TRBJ2-1 and V is TRBV27, with 9 positions matching TRBD2. The CDR3 totals 15 residues. The V gene end was trimmed by 8 bases and the J gene end by 9 bases; junction bases not matched to a gene: 14. CDR1 and CDR2 (germline): MNHEY, SMNVEV (reference sequence). As DNA, the CDR3 is TGTGCCAGCTCAAGGTGGGCGGGAGGGCCTACTGAGCAGTTCTTC. Its protein is CASSRWAGGPTEQFF.

The rearrangement uses TRBV4-3 and TRBJ1-1; TRBD1 agrees at 10 bases. The V and J ends lost 3 bases and 0 bases, in that order; junction bases with no gene match: 7. Germline V gene data show CDR1 as LGHNA and CDR2 as YSLEER. This CDR3 is built from 17 residues. DNA of the CDR3: TGCGCCAGCAGCCATGTAGCGGGACAGGGGTTGAACACTGAAGCTTTCTTT. Translated: CASSHVAGQGLNTEAFF.